This TCR beta chain is drawn from a study of T cells in Graves' hyperthyroidism and ophthalmopathy. Trimming stripped 7 bases from V and 3 bases from J, with 9 bases between. Per the germline V gene, CDR1 is MGHDK and CDR2 is SYGVNS. The CDR3 consists of 13 residues. Reasons for excluding patients were uncontrolled infection, other autoimmune disease, pregnancy or lactation. Clinical symptoms, serum thyroxine and TRAb, thyroid ultrasound and orbital computed tomography together formed the diagnostic basis. This clonotype was recorded at least ten times. Researchers amplified the TCR beta CDR3 regions from RNA transcripts. Researchers ran a first-round RT-PCR on the TCR CDR3 using the HTBI primer set. TCRdb recomputed calls from the multiplex PCR reads with MiXCR, one row per CDR3 protein. The sample lists approximately 260,000 distinct CDR3 sequences, around 15% occurring once.

The chain is built from TRBV25-1 and TRBJ2-2; D gene unclear. This clonotype was obtained from a woman between 45 and 65 years old with Graves' hyperthyroidism that later progressed to Graves' ophthalmopathy. The material sequenced was blood. In nucleotides, the CDR3 is TGTGCCAGCACACACCGGGACACCGGGGAGCTGTTTTTT. Protein product: CASTHRDTGELFF.